This is a list of T cell receptor beta chains from one sample in a study of a mutant IDH1 vaccine in newly diagnosed glioma. These receptors are not linked to any known antigen. Profiling relied on immunoSEQ multiplex PCR, and the TCRdb table lists in-frame clones only, not all of them. The sample contains some 51,000 clones, roughly 78% of which appear only once. The sample was PBMCs, taken from a glioma patient whose treatment included an IDH1 peptide vaccine. These receptor sequences come from a man aged 45-60 years with glioma. Each CDR3 is given with its conserved first and last residue. Size is omitted from some rows. Given values are once, few, many or a class for expanded clones.

V gene: TRBV19; clone size: .; CDR3 protein: CATSRSGTGYSGANVLTF
V gene: TRBV6-5; clone size: .; CDR3 protein: CASRRQIDQPQHF
V gene: TRBV30; clone size: .; CDR3 protein: CAWSASQSQPQHF
V gene: TRBV5-1; clone size: .; CDR3 protein: CASSLSGGGVETQYF
V gene: TRBV9; clone size: .; CDR3 protein: CASSVAASGDYNEQFF
V gene: TRBV2; clone size: .; CDR3 protein: CARSLQGSGANVLTF
V gene: TRBV30; clone size: .; CDR3 protein: CAWSSRRSATSGNTIYF
V gene: TRBV5-1; clone size: .; CDR3 protein: CASSPGTSATDTQYF
V gene: TRBV14; clone size: .; CDR3 protein: CASSQDGGGAEAFF
V gene: TRBV27; clone size: .; CDR3 protein: CASSTGTRANQPQHF
V gene: TRBV20-1; clone size: .; CDR3 protein: CSATPTGPLHF
V gene: TRBV28; clone size: .; CDR3 protein: CASSLSGFGRNTIYF
V gene: TRBV6-5; clone size: .; CDR3 protein: CASRTGVRDQPQHF
V gene: TRBV5-4; clone size: .; CDR3 protein: CASSFDRGAGELFF
V gene: TRBV9; clone size: .; CDR3 protein: CASSAGGSTTYEQYF
V gene: TRBV9; clone size: .; CDR3 protein: CASSVEGYNEQFF
V gene: TRBV6-5; clone size: few; CDR3 protein: CASSNAHGTEAFF
V gene: TRBV5-6; clone size: once; CDR3 protein: CASSFGQGVGGYTF
V gene: TRBV13; clone size: .; CDR3 protein: CASSPGTGYNEQFF
V gene: TRBV5-8; clone size: .; CDR3 protein: CASSLIKASSSQPQHF
V gene: TRBV4-2; clone size: .; CDR3 protein: CASSQVSDTYEQYF
V gene: TRBV5-8; clone size: .; CDR3 protein: CASSPDGDNEQFF
V gene: TRBV7-2; clone size: few; CDR3 protein: CASSLAAINTEAFF
V gene: TRBV21-1; clone size: .; CDR3 protein: CASKIRRTGSYGYTF
V gene: TRBV15; clone size: .; CDR3 protein: CATSTGLADTDTQYF
V gene: TRBV9; clone size: .; CDR3 protein: CASSVGPSGGANEQFF
V gene: TRBV5-1; clone size: .; CDR3 protein: CASGPWGASGELFF
V gene: TRBV6-6; clone size: .; CDR3 protein: CASYRSGADYGYTF
V gene: TRBV7-9; clone size: .; CDR3 protein: CASSSSRGGGYGYTF
V gene: TRBV7-8; clone size: few; CDR3 protein: CASSLEGSGGSSYNEQFF
V gene: TRBV27; clone size: .; CDR3 protein: CASSVTDRSYEQYF
V gene: TRBV5-1; clone size: .; CDR3 protein: CASSPGGQYQETQYF
V gene: TRBV6-4; clone size: few; CDR3 protein: CASSDSGHTEAFF
V gene: TRBV9; clone size: .; CDR3 protein: CASSVGGYGGYTF
V gene: TRBV7-2; clone size: few; CDR3 protein: CASSLGRSGNTIYF
V gene: TRBV28; clone size: .; CDR3 protein: CASRGSGFANEKLFF
V gene: TRBV5-1; clone size: .; CDR3 protein: CASTASTDTQYF
V gene: TRBV6-5; clone size: .; CDR3 protein: CASSYAGGPNEQFF
V gene: TRBV11-2; clone size: .; CDR3 protein: CASSLRDRDAYEQYF
V gene: TRBV18; clone size: .; CDR3 protein: CASSPLRQGAGGEAFF